A single T cell receptor beta chain is shown here with its context. Its antigen is currently unknown. The PCR ran on 60 Vbeta and 13 Jbeta primers. Per the study methods: In a later analysis, 80 million to 100 million unique TCR beta chains included roughly 11 million shared by two or more donors. TCRdb's table, derived via immunoSEQ multiplex PCR, lists solely in-frame clones and lacks some. The V and J calls and clone size were taken over from that table, and D and trimming were inferred from the DNA. Of some 180,000 clones in the sample, around 76% are singletons; the top ten hold 2% to 3%. This entry is derived from a study of cytomegalovirus exposure and HLA in healthy donors. Study observations and caveats: By a later analysis, the bulk of CMV-associated TCR beta chains appeared HLA-restricted. When analyzed later, a missense DCLRE1C variant was found to be linked to TCR beta V- and J-gene trimming. Rare sequences made up most TCRs, while some public TCRs were found in many donors.

The ends lost 6 bases at V and 5 bases at J; junction bases unmatched: 18. This CDR3 is 18 amino acids long. Per germline, CDR1 SGHTA and CDR2 FQGNSA. The sequence came from a woman in her twenties or thirties in good health and CMV-seropositive. V usage is TRBV7-2 and J usage is TRBJ1-5, with 8 bases aligning to TRBD1. Material for sequencing was PBMCs. DNA of the CDR3: TGTGCCAGCAGGTTAATGCCCCCGGGACAGGCGAGAGATCAGCCCCAGCATTTT. Translating gives CASRLMPPGQARDQPQHF.